This TCR beta chain was observed in a study of technical replicates of blood from several donors. Assay used: immunoSEQ multiplex PCR; TCRdb lists only in-frame clones, some missing. Of fewer than 100,000 clones in the sample, around 97% were seen once. This CDR3 contains 14 residues. Trimming cost V 5 bases and J 5 bases, with 14 bases left between them. Germline assignment: CDR1 LNHDA and CDR2 SQIVND (reference sequence). This clone was seen just once. The sequence derives from a human donor in good health. Source material: T cells isolated from PBMCs. The J gene is TRBJ2-3, the V gene TRBV19; D perhaps matches TRBD2 (6 bases). The CDR3 spells CASSAGLIEDTQYF. CDR3 bases: TGTGCCAGTAGTGCGGGACTCATCGAAGATACGCAGTATTTT.